Below, 27 T cell receptor beta chains from the same sample are listed, as sequenced in a study of T cells in Graves' hyperthyroidism and ophthalmopathy. It was RNA transcripts that yielded the amplified TCR beta CDR3 regions. First-round RT-PCR targeting the TCR CDR3 was performed with the HTBI primer set. TCRdb re-called the multiplex PCR reads with MiXCR, one entry per CDR3 protein. The sample has roughly 100,000 distinct CDR3 sequences, approximately 48% seen once. Input material: blood. These receptors all come from a man aged 40-50 years with Graves' hyperthyroidism.

The DNA of the CDR3 is TGTGCCAGCAGCTTAACGGAGGGGACGGGGTCCCTCCACTTT. This gives the protein CASSLTEGTGSLHF. The chain recombines TRBV7-3 with TRBJ1-6; D perhaps matches TRBD1 (5 bases). The CDR3 consists of 14 residues. Trimming removed 0 bases at V and 14 bases at J, with 14 bases between. The germline V gene encodes CDR1 SGHTA and CDR2 FQGTGA.

Note on this clonotype: A junction end diverges from the germline sequence, so it may reflect a read error. J is TRBJ2-4 and V is TRBV7-2; D is possibly TRBD2 (5 bases). The V gene's germline CDR1 is SGHTA and CDR2 FQGNSA. This CDR3 region has 16 residues. CDR3 sequence reads: CASSLGSSRKGNIQYF. CDR3 DNA: TGTGCCAGCAGCTTAGGATCTAGCAGGAAAGGAAACATCCAGTACTTC.

This chain links TRBV15 with TRBJ2-7; D uncertain. The germline V gene encodes CDR1 LNHNV and CDR2 YYDKDF (reference sequence). The CDR3 extends over 14 amino acids. Trimming pared 2 bases from V and 3 bases from J, leaving 11 bases between. DNA of the CDR3: TGTGCCACCAGCAGATTAGGGCCAAGCTACGAGCAGTACTTC. This sequence encodes CATSRLGPSYEQYF.

The gene calls are TRBV7-2 and TRBJ2-1; 8 bases match TRBD2. Germline V gene lookup returns CDR1 SGHTA and CDR2 FQGNSA. The CDR3 covers 16 residues. Unmatched junction bases numbered 16, after V lost 11 bases and J lost 4 bases. The CDR3 reads CAWSPSGRGGYNEQFF. The CDR3 DNA is TGTGCCTGGAGTCCCTCCGGGAGGGGAGGGTACAATGAGCAGTTCTTC.

The rearrangement joins TRBV20-1 to TRBJ2-7, with 9 bases fitting TRBD1. V lost 3 bases and J lost 7; bases outside the gene matches: 10. CDR1 DFQATT and CDR2 SNEGSKA come from the germline V gene (reference sequence). The CDR3 is made up of 14 amino acids. The CDR3 sequence: CSARGTGLGTEQYF. The CDR3 DNA sequence: TGCAGTGCTAGGGGGACAGGGTTGGGGACTGAGCAGTACTTC.

Worth noting for this clonotype: The CDR3 does not end in the conserved phenylalanine or tryptophan, so this is likely a read error. The V gene is TRBV2, the J gene TRBJ1-5, with D tentatively TRBD1 (5 bases). Germline lookup yields CDR1 SNHLY and CDR2 FYNNEI. CDR3 size: 14 residues. The CDR3 reads CASSAGDDNHPQHL. CDR3 in DNA: TGTGCCAGCAGTGCGGGGGACGACAATCATCCCCAGCATCTT.

Of note for this clonotype: Given the absence of the conserved phenylalanine or tryptophan at the CDR3 end, a read error is likely. The chain has TRBV2 and TRBJ2-7; no clear D. There are 13 residues in the CDR3. V lost 7 bases and J lost 1, with 11 bases in between. Germline CDR1 is SNHLY and CDR2 is FYNNEI. The DNA for the CDR3 is TGTGCCAGCACGGACGCGGAATCCTACGAGCAGTACTCC. Translation: CASTDAESYEQYS.

The table lists this clonotype with many counts. The chain combines TRBV11-3 with TRBJ1-2, with D possibly matching TRBD1 (5 bases). CDR3 length equals 15 residues. The V and J ends lost 5 bases and 4 bases respectively, with 17 bases between them. Germline CDR1 reads SGHNT; CDR2 reads YENEEA. CDR3 region: CASSPARVGGYGYTF. In DNA form, the CDR3 reads TGTGCCAGCAGCCCAGCGAGGGTCGGGGGCTATGGCTACACCTTC. Combining the CDR3 with reference TRBV11-3 and TRBJ1-2 gives the whole variable domain EAGVVQSPRYKIIEKKQPVAFWCNPISGHNTLYWYLQNLGQGPELLIRYENEEAVDDSQLPKDRFSAERLKGVDSTLKIQPAELGDSAVYLCASSPARVGGYGYTFGSGTRLTVV.

DNA for the CDR3: TGTGCCAGCAGTCGTGGACGGGAGGGGTCTGAGCAGTTCTTC. Its translation: CASSRGREGSEQFF. The rearrangement joins TRBV7-2 to TRBJ2-1, with 8 bases identical to TRBD2. The trim removed 6 bases at V and 9 bases at J, leaving 10 bases unmatched. Germline V gives CDR1 SGHTA, CDR2 FQGNSA. There are 14 residues in the CDR3.

About this clonotype: The germline gene is not matched at one end of the junction; a read error may be the cause. The V call is TRBV6-1, the J call TRBJ1-3, with 9 bases that match TRBD1. In germline, CDR1 is MNHNS, CDR2 SASEGT. CDR3 size: 16 residues. CDR3 amino acids: CASNTGGELSGDTIYF. DNA for the CDR3: TGTGCCAGCAACACAGGGGGCGAACTCTCTGGAGACACCATATATTTT.

This clonotype showed up just once. J is TRBJ2-1 and V is TRBV7-2; TRBD2 is a possible D gene (8 bases). This CDR3 has 16 amino acids. V was clipped by 5 bases and J by 8 bases, with 22 bases between them. CDR1 and CDR2 from the germline V gene are SGHTA and FQGNSA. The CDR3 is CASSLPTSDDRDEQFF. The CDR3 coding sequence is TGTGCCAGCAGCCTACCGACTAGCGATGACAGGGATGAGCAGTTCTTC.

This clonotype occurred once. J is TRBJ1-2 and V is TRBV24-1, with 9 bases lining up with TRBD1. The CDR3 contains 13 residues. Germline CDR1 is KGHDR and CDR2 is SFDVKD. V gave up 5 bases and J gave up 4 bases; unmatched junction bases: 1. CDR3 residues: CATSVQGAYGYTF. CDR3 bases: TGTGCCACCAGTGTACAGGGGGCCTATGGCTACACCTTC.

In this sample, this clonotype turned up once. The rearrangement links TRBV20-1 to TRBJ2-5, with D perhaps TRBD1 or TRBD2 (6 bases each). V lost 3 bases to trimming and J lost 3 bases, with 11 bases between them. Germline loops: CDR1 DFQATT, CDR2 SNEGSKA (reference sequence). This CDR3 region has 13 residues. The CDR3 spells CSARGGWKETQYF. As DNA, the CDR3 is TGCAGTGCTAGGGGGGGCTGGAAAGAGACCCAGTACTTC.

This clonotype was recorded many times. The chain combines TRBV6-1 with TRBJ2-7; 10 bases agree with TRBD2. Trimming at V came to 8 bases and at J to 7 bases, leaving 11 bases not matched to a gene. The CDR3 is 14 residues long. In germline, CDR1 is MNHNS, CDR2 SASEGT. This CDR3 reads CASARAGGPGEQYF. The CDR3 nucleotides are TGTGCCAGCGCTAGAGCGGGGGGGCCGGGAGAGCAGTACTTC.

This clonotype appeared many times. J is TRBJ2-3 and V is TRBV12-3 or TRBV12-4, with a tentative D call TRBD2 (5 bases). V was cut by 1 base and J by 6 bases, with 5 bases left in between. The CDR3 extends over 12 amino acids. CDR3 loop: CASSLVADTQYF. In nucleotides, the CDR3 is TGTGCCAGCAGTTTAGTAGCGGATACGCAGTATTTT.

This clonotype was recorded many times. This chain connects TRBV19 to TRBJ1-4; D may be TRBD1 (5 bases). The germline V gene encodes CDR1 LNHDA and CDR2 SQIVND (reference sequence). V dropped 6 bases and J dropped 5 bases, with 13 bases sitting between them. This CDR3 region has 14 residues. The CDR3: CASSPRVGNEKLFF. Here the CDR3 DNA reads TGTGCCAGTAGCCCCAGGGTCGGGAATGAAAAACTGTTTTTT.

This clonotype was seen a single time. Written as DNA, the CDR3 is TGTGCCAGCAGCTTGACAGGGCCTGGAAACACCGGGGAGCTGTTTTTT. As protein: CASSLTGPGNTGELFF. The chain combines TRBV5-6 with TRBJ2-2; D is perhaps TRBD1 (6 bases). CDR3 size: 16 residues. CDR1 SGHDT and CDR2 YYEEEE come from the germline V gene. Deletions cut 1 base from V and 2 bases from J, with 12 bases between.

This sequence joins TRBV10-3 and TRBJ1-1; 9 nucleotides line up with TRBD1. Unmatched junction bases numbered 8, after V lost 3 bases and J lost 3 bases. Germline CDR1 ENHRY, CDR2 SYGVKD. The CDR3 contains 16 residues. The CDR3 nucleotides read TGTGCCATCAGTGACCCCGGGACAGGGCCCTACACTGAAGCTTTCTTT. It encodes CAISDPGTGPYTEAFF.

This clonotype qualifies as medium-sized. The chain combines TRBV12-3 or TRBV12-4 with TRBJ2-7; D ambiguous. The CDR3 extends over 12 amino acids. The V end lost 5 bases, the J end lost 3 bases, and 8 bases lay between the germline ends. The CDR3 nucleotides are TGTGCCAGCAGTCTAGTGGACTACGAGCAGTACTTC. It encodes CASSLVDYEQYF.

This clonotype was recorded at least ten times. V gene TRBV9 combines with J gene TRBJ2-3, with D hard to call. This CDR3 has 13 amino acids. Germline CDR1 SGDLS, CDR2 YYNGEE. The V end was cut by 0 bases, the J end by 5 bases, with 7 bases between. CDR3 region: CASSVGLRDTQYF. The CDR3 bases are TGTGCCAGCAGCGTAGGGTTGAGAGATACGCAGTATTTT.

This clonotype was found many times. The junction and the germline gene differ at one end; a read error may be behind it. The chain employs TRBV12-3 or TRBV12-4 and TRBJ2-7; D may match TRBD1 or TRBD2 (6 bases each). CDR3 size: 13 residues. CDR3 coding DNA: TGTGCCAGCAGTTCCAGTATAGGGGGGTCCCAAGGCTTC. It encodes CASSSSIGGSQGF.

The chain uses TRBV20-1 and TRBJ2-3; D unclear. This CDR3 has 11 amino acids. Germline assignment: CDR1 DFQATT and CDR2 SNEGSKA (reference sequence). V lost 3 bases, J lost 7 bases, and 8 bases lay in between. The CDR3 DNA reads TGCAGTGCTAGCATCGCGAATACGCAGTATTTT. Protein: CSASIANTQYF.

This clonotype came up many times. The chain employs TRBV10-2 and TRBJ1-2; D not resolved. Germline CDR1 is WSHSY and CDR2 is SAAADI. The V gene lost 6 bases and the J gene lost 1 base, with 12 bases spanning the gap. The CDR3 sequence is 14 residues long. The CDR3 here is CASSLDGFNYGYTF. The CDR3 DNA is TGCGCCAGCAGCCTGGATGGCTTTAACTATGGCTACACCTTC.

The V gene is TRBV20-1, the J gene TRBJ2-3, with TRBD2 matching over 10 bases. The CDR3 spans 15 residues. V shed 2 bases, J shed 4 bases, and the junction held 6 bases outside the gene matches. Looked up from germline, CDR1 is DFQATT and CDR2 is SNEGSKA (reference sequence). CDR3 region: CSARHGLAAADTQYF. In DNA form, the CDR3 reads TGCAGTGCTAGACACGGACTAGCGGCGGCAGATACGCAGTATTTT.

This rearrangement joins TRBV10-3 to TRBJ2-5; 12 bases are shared with TRBD2. This CDR3 is built from 18 residues. Germline CDR1 is ENHRY and CDR2 is SYGVKD. V trimming: 10 bases; J trimming: 3 bases; junction bases outside the gene matches: 18. The CDR3, as DNA: TGTGCCACCGGGGGGCTAGCGGGGGGGGCTGGGCTCAAAGAGACCCAGTACTTC. Translated: CATGGLAGGAGLKETQYF.

This clonotype was counted once. The V and J genes are TRBV7-9 and TRBJ2-5; D remains unclear. This CDR3 is built from 10 residues. From germline, CDR1 is SEHNR and CDR2 FQNEAQ (reference sequence). V was shortened by 1 base and J by 7 bases, with 1 base between the two germline ends. The CDR3: CASSLVTQYF. CDR3 coding DNA: TGTGCCAGCAGCTTAGTGACCCAGTACTTC.

This clonotype was detected many times. The chain links TRBV5-1 to TRBJ2-7, with D possibly TRBD2 on 6 matching bases. The CDR3 contains 15 residues. Germline V gene data show CDR1 as SGHRS and CDR2 as YFSETQ. The ends were cut back, 1 base at V and 6 bases at J, with 17 bases in the middle. The CDR3 loop reads CASSLIDRGISEQYF. The CDR3 nucleotides are TGCGCCAGCAGCTTGATTGATCGGGGGATAAGCGAGCAGTACTTC.